The clone carrying this T cell receptor (beta chain) was observed at least ten times. TCRdb fed the 5' RACE reads into MiXCR, producing one record per CDR3 protein. The sample contains 200,000 to 300,000 distinct CDR3 sequences, over 7% of which appear only once. The CDR3 sequence is 17 residues long. V gave up 3 bases and J gave up 0 bases, with 15 bases separating them. This entry belongs to a study of CD8 T cells in ankylosing spondylitis. The chain recombines TRBV12-3 or TRBV12-4 with TRBJ2-1; unclear D gene. The TCR was taken from a female donor with ankylosing spondylitis or in good health (not recorded which). The sample taken for sequencing was blood, either unsorted or a sorted T cell fraction (not recorded which). CDR3 nucleotide sequence: TGTGCCAGCAGTTTGAGTACCAGGCGAAGCTCCTACAATGAGCAGTTCTTC. As protein: CASSLSTRRSSYNEQFF.